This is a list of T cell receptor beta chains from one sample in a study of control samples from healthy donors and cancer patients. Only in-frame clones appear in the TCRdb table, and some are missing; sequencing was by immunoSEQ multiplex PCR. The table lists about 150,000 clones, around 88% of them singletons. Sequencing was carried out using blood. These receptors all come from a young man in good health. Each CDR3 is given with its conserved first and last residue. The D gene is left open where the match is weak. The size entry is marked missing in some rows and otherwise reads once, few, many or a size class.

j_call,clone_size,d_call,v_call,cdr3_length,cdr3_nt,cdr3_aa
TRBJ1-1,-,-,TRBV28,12,TGTGCCAGCAGCCTCGACAGCACTGAAGCTTTCTTT,CASSLDSTEAFF
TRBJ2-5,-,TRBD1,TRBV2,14,TGTGCCAGCAGTGAAACGACAGGGGGAGAGACCCAGTACTTC,CASSETTGGETQYF
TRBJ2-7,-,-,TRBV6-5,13,TGTGCCAGCAAACCTTGGGACGGCGACGAGCAGTACTTC,CASKPWDGDEQYF
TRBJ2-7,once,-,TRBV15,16,TGTGCCACCAGCAGGGAAACAGGTTTTAGCTCCTACGAGCAGTACTTC,CATSRETGFSSYEQYF
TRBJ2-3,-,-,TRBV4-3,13,TGCGCCAGCAGCCAAGACCCGCCAGATACGCAGTATTTT,CASSQDPPDTQYF
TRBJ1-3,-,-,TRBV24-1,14,TGTGCCACCAGTCCGTCCGGCTCTGGAAACACCATATATTTT,CATSPSGSGNTIYF
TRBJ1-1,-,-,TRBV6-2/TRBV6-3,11,TGTGCCAGCAGTGCTTCAGTTGAAGCTTTCTTT,CASSASVEAFF
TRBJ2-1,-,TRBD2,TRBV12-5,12,TGTGCTAGTAGCGGGGGGGCTCATGAGCAGTTCTTC,CASSGGAHEQFF
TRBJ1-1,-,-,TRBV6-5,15,TGTGCCAGCAGTTACACCTGGGCAGGGACCACTGAAGCTTTCTTT,CASSYTWAGTTEAFF
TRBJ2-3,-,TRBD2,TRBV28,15,TGTGCCAGCAGACCCCAAAGCGGGGGAACAGATACGCAGTATTTT,CASRPQSGGTDTQYF
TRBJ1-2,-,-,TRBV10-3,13,TGTGCCATCAGTGAGTCTAGGGAGAAAGGCTACACCTTC,CAISESREKGYTF
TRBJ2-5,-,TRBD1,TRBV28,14,TGTGCCAGCAGGTCTGACAGGGGAGGAGAGACCCAGTACTTC,CASRSDRGGETQYF
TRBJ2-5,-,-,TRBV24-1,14,TGTGCCACCAGTGCGTCTAGGCCCCAAGAGACCCAGTACTTC,CATSASRPQETQYF
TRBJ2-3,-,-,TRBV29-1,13,TGCAGCGTTAGTAGGACAGTCCCAGATACGCAGTATTTT,CSVSRTVPDTQYF
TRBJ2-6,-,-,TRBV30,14,TGTGCCTGGGGTAAATTCTCTGGGGCCAACGTCCTGACTTTC,CAWGKFSGANVLTF
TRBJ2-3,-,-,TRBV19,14,TGTGCCAGTAGTACAGGGTGGAAACTAGATACGCAGTATTTT,CASSTGWKLDTQYF
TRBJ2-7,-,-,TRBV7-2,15,TGTGCCAGCAGCTTAGCGGCAGGGCCCTCCTACGAGCAGTACTTC,CASSLAAGPSYEQYF
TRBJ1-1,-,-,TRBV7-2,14,TGTGCCAGCAGCAAGCCGGCGGGGGACACTGAAGCTTTCTTT,CASSKPAGDTEAFF
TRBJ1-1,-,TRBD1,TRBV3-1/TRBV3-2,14,TGTGCCAGCAGCCAAGAGGACAGGGGAGTTGAAGCTTTCTTT,CASSQEDRGVEAFF
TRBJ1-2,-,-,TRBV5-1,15,TGCGCCAGCAGCTTGGGTCGGACAGAGACTCGCGGCTACACCTTC,CASSLGRTETRGYTF
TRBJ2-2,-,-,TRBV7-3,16,TGTGCCAGCAGCTTATTAGGCGGCAGCCTCACCGGGGAGCTGTTTTTT,CASSLLGGSLTGELFF
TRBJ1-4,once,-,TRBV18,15,TGTGCCAGCTCACCACGACAGGCTTATAATGAAAAACTGTTTTTT,CASSPRQAYNEKLFF
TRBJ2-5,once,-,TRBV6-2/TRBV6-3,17,TGTGCCAGCAGTTACTCATCGGCGGGCAGGGATTTAGAGACCCAGTACTTC,CASSYSSAGRDLETQYF
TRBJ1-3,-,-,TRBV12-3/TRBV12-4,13,TGTGCCAGCAGTTACGCGGGAGGAAACACCATATATTTT,CASSYAGGNTIYF
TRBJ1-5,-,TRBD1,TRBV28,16,TGTGCCAGCAGTCCCGGGGACAGGGGCGGAGGTCAGCCCCAGCATTTT,CASSPGDRGGGQPQHF
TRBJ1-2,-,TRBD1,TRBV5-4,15,TGTGCCAGCAGCCGCCGCGGACAGGCGTTTGGGGGCTACACCTTC,CASSRRGQAFGGYTF
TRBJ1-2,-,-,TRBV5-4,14,TGTGCCAGCAGCCCGACGTCTTTCACTCGGGGCTACACCTTC,CASSPTSFTRGYTF
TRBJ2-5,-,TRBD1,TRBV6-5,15,TGTGCCACCCCACGGGACAGGGGGTCCCACGAGACCCAGTACTTC,CATPRDRGSHETQYF
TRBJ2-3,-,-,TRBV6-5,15,TGTGCCAGCAGTATGCTGGGGCGGGGCACAGATACGCAGTATTTT,CASSMLGRGTDTQYF
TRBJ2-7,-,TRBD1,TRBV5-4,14,TGTGCCAGCAGCTTGGCGTGGACAGGGTCCGAGCAGTACTTC,CASSLAWTGSEQYF
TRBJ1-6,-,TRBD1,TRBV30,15,TGTGCCTGGAGTGTACTCGGGACAGGTGGTTCACCCCTCCACTTT,CAWSVLGTGGSPLHF
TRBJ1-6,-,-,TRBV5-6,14,TGTGCCAGCAGCTTGGACAGGGTGGATTCACCCCTCCACTTT,CASSLDRVDSPLHF
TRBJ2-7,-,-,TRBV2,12,TGTGCCGGCGGACATGAGTGGTACGAGCAGTACTTC,CAGGHEWYEQYF
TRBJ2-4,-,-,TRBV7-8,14,TGTGCCAGCAGCTTAGGGGGTCTCAAAAACATTCAGTACTTC,CASSLGGLKNIQYF
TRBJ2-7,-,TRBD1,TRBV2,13,TGTGCCAGCAGAGACAGGGACGTCTACGAGCAGTACTTC,CASRDRDVYEQYF
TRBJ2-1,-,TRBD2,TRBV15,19,TGTGCCACCAGCAGTCCCGGGACTAGCGGGGGGCCCAACTACAATGAGCAGTTCTTC,CATSSPGTSGGPNYNEQFF
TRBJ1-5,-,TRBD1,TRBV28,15,TGTGCCAGCAGCGAGACAGGGGGCTCCAATCAGCCCCAGCATTTT,CASSETGGSNQPQHF
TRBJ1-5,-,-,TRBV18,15,TGTGCCAGCTCACCATCGTCGCAAACCAATCAGCCCCAGCATTTT,CASSPSSQTNQPQHF
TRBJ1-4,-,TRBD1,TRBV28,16,TGTGCCAGCAGTTTTGGGACAGATCCAACTAATGAAAAACTGTTTTTT,CASSFGTDPTNEKLFF
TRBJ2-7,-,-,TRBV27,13,TGTGCCAGCAGTTTTCAGGGGTACTACGAGCAGTACTTC,CASSFQGYYEQYF
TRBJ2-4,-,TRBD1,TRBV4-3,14,TGCGCCAGCAGCCTAAGGACAGGAGTAAACATTCAGTACTTC,CASSLRTGVNIQYF
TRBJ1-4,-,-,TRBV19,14,TGTGCCAGTAGTACGGGCGCAGGGCTAGAAAAACTGTTTTTT,CASSTGAGLEKLFF